This entry is about one T cell receptor (beta chain). Its specificity is not known. The source of the sample is a study of identical twins. TCRdb re-analysed the 5' RACE reads in MiXCR, keeping a single row per CDR3 protein. This sample carries a few hundred thousand distinct CDR3 sequences, around 9.7% of them seen once, and the ten largest clones take around 8.6%. Study-wide points: In cord blood, abundant beta clonotypes had fewer insertions; memory showed no trend. Alpha sequences out of frame and shared by twins had excess low generation probability.

Germline loops: CDR1 SGHRS, CDR2 YFSETQ. V was cut by 4 bases and J by 2 bases, with 11 bases left in between. The CDR3 runs to 14 residues. The clonotype comes from a woman between 50 and 59 years old in good health. Sequencing input: naive T cells sorted from blood. The chain has TRBV5-1 and TRBJ2-3; D gene ambiguous. The CDR3 loop is CASSTVRLTDTQYF. The CDR3 region has the DNA TGCGCCAGCAGCACGGTCCGACTCACAGATACGCAGTATTTT.